One sample yielded the 18 T cell receptor beta chains listed below, sequenced in a study of cytomegalovirus exposure and HLA in healthy donors. The protocol was immunoSEQ multiplex PCR, while the TCRdb copy is restricted to in-frame clones and leaves out a portion. The table lists 150,000 to 200,000 clones, roughly 90% of them singletons. Sequencing was done on a sample of PBMCs. The origin of the receptors is a woman in her late teens or twenties in good health and CMV-seronegative.

The chain employs TRBV5-4 and TRBJ2-3; D unclear. The CDR3 loop spans 16 amino acids. Germline CDR1 is SGHNT and CDR2 is YYREEE (reference sequence). V shed 1 base and J shed 0 bases, with 12 bases lying between them. The CDR3 loop is CASSLPETFSTDTQYF. Here the CDR3 DNA reads TGTGCCAGCAGCTTGCCGGAGACGTTTAGCACAGATACGCAGTATTTT.

The chain combines TRBV19 with TRBJ1-1; D not certain. This CDR3 region has 13 residues. CDR1 is LNHDA, CDR2 SQIVND, per germline (reference sequence). Trimming cost V 6 bases and J 1 base, with 9 bases left between them. CDR3 nucleotides: TGTGCCAGTAGCCTTGACTGGAACACTGAAGCTTTCTTT. Translating it yields CASSLDWNTEAFF.

The rearrangement links TRBV18 to TRBJ2-7; 8 bases map to TRBD1. Germline CDR1 and CDR2: KGHSH and LQKENI. There are 15 residues in the CDR3. With V trimmed by 3 bases and J by 2 bases, 6 bases remained unmatched. CDR3 coding DNA: TGTGCCAGCTCACCGCTCGACAGGGGCACCTACGAGCAGTACTTC. Translation gives CASSPLDRGTYEQYF.

This sequence joins TRBV9 and TRBJ1-1, with D perhaps TRBD1 (6 bases). This CDR3 comprises 13 residues. Germline CDR1 and CDR2: SGDLS and YYNGEE. V lost 4 bases, J lost 5 bases, and 12 bases lay in between. The CDR3 loop is CASSSRRGTEAFF. In nucleotides, the CDR3 is TGTGCCAGCAGCTCCAGAAGGGGGACTGAAGCTTTCTTT.

The chain links TRBV27 to TRBJ1-1, with 8 bases identical to TRBD1. CDR1 is MNHEY and CDR2 is SMNVEV in the germline V gene (reference sequence). V dropped 1 base and J dropped 3; count of bases not matched to a gene: 4. CDR3 length: 15 residues. CDR3 sequence reads: CASSLFQGAYTEAFF. CDR3 bases: TGTGCCAGCAGTTTATTCCAGGGGGCGTACACTGAAGCTTTCTTT.

The rearrangement links TRBV7-3 to TRBJ1-3; weak D call: TRBD1 (6 bases). V was shortened by 5 bases and J by 2 bases, with 13 bases between the two germline ends. Germline V gene sequence: CDR1 SGHTA, CDR2 FQGTGA. The CDR3 is made up of 15 amino acids. The CDR3 loop is CASSVAGATGNTIYF. The CDR3 bases are TGTGCCAGCAGCGTCGCAGGGGCGACTGGAAACACCATATATTTT. The full variable domain, with the rest looked up from reference TRBV7-3 and TRBJ1-3, is GAGVSQTPSNKVTEKGKYVELRCDPISGHTALYWYRQSLGQGPEFLIYFQGTGAADDSGLPNDRFFAVRPEGSVSTLKIQRTERGDSAVYLCASSVAGATGNTIYFGEGSWLTVV.

This clone has just one count. J is TRBJ1-3 and V is TRBV2; no firm D call. V was shortened by 4 bases and J by 8 bases, with 15 bases between the two germline ends. The length of the CDR3 is 14 residues. Germline CDR1 is SNHLY and CDR2 is FYNNEI. The CDR3 loop reads CASSVQSGRDTIYF. The CDR3 DNA reads as TGTGCCAGCAGTGTACAGTCTGGTAGAGACACCATATATTTT.

This clone was detected only once. The V gene is TRBV10-3, the J gene TRBJ1-4; 10 positions match TRBD1. V lost 6 bases and J lost 6; bases outside the gene matches: 4. The germline CDR1 and CDR2 sequences are ENHRY and SYGVKD. The CDR3 covers 14 residues. The CDR3 nucleotides read TGTGCCATCAGAACCGGGACAGGGGATGAAAAACTGTTTTTT. Translating gives CAIRTGTGDEKLFF.

The chain links TRBV7-9 to TRBJ1-2; tentative D call: TRBD1 (5 bases). Looked up from germline, CDR1 is SEHNR and CDR2 is FQNEAQ (reference sequence). V was clipped by 5 bases and J by 0 bases, with 7 bases between them. CDR3 size: 13 residues. The CDR3, as DNA: TGTGCCAGCAGCCAGACAGCTAACTATGGCTACACCTTC. It specifies CASSQTANYGYTF.

This chain joins TRBV5-1 and TRBJ2-1, with TRBD2 identical over 10 bases. In germline, CDR1 is SGHRS, CDR2 YFSETQ. CDR3 length: 18 amino acids. After removal of 1 base from V and 8 bases from J, the junction contained 15 bases not matched to a gene. The DNA of the CDR3 is TGCGCCAGCAGCTTGCCTGTAGCGGGAGGTATGGGTAGGGATGAGCAGTTCTTC. This encodes CASSLPVAGGMGRDEQFF.

This chain links TRBV10-3 with TRBJ1-1; the D is unclear. Deletions cut 5 bases from V and 2 bases from J, with 9 bases between. Germline lookup yields CDR1 ENHRY and CDR2 SYGVKD. The CDR3 has 13 residues. The CDR3 is CAISKGVNTEAFF. For the CDR3, the DNA is TGTGCCATCAGTAAGGGAGTTAACACTGAAGCTTTCTTT.

This clone has a single count. The chain recombines TRBV23-1 with TRBJ2-4, with D possibly TRBD2 on 6 matching bases. TRBV23-1 is an ORF; its function is uncertain. Trimming stripped 0 bases from V and 1 base from J, with 7 bases between. This CDR3 has 15 amino acids. Here the CDR3 reads CASSQSRGAKNIQYF. Here the CDR3 DNA reads TGCGCCAGCAGTCAATCGCGGGGCGCCAAAAACATTCAGTACTTC.

This chain links TRBV4-3 with TRBJ2-5; the D gene is possibly TRBD2 (7 bases). Germline lookup yields CDR1 LGHNA and CDR2 YSLEER. The V gene lost 4 bases and the J gene lost 4 bases, with 22 bases spanning the gap. The CDR3 runs to 17 residues. The chain's CDR3 is CASSLTNRAGDRETQYF. The CDR3 DNA sequence: TGCGCCAGCAGCCTAACGAACAGGGCGGGAGATCGAGAGACCCAGTACTTC.

The chain employs TRBV7-9 and TRBJ1-2, with D perhaps TRBD1 (6 bases). Germline V CDR1 and CDR2: SEHNR, FQNEAQ (reference sequence). The V end was cut by 6 bases, the J end by 3 bases, with 26 bases between. This CDR3 region has 18 residues. Written as DNA, the CDR3 is TGTGCCAGCAGTCTGGACCGGGACAAAAGGTTCTCGGACTATGGCTACACCTTC. Residues: CASSLDRDKRFSDYGYTF.

The rearrangement joins TRBV7-2 to TRBJ1-2; 7 nucleotides agree with TRBD1. CDR1 and CDR2 from the germline V gene are SGHTA and FQGNSA. The CDR3 loop spans 14 amino acids. Trimming took 6 bases from V and 4 from J; bases not matched to a gene: 8. For the CDR3, the DNA is TGTGCCAGCAGTCGCGGGACAGTTTTCTATGGCTACACCTTC. Residues: CASSRGTVFYGYTF.

This clone came up once. V usage is TRBV30 and J usage is TRBJ1-4, with unresolved D. CDR1 and CDR2 (germline): GTSNPN, SVGIG (reference sequence). The CDR3 is 14 residues long. The germline V and J ends were trimmed by 2 bases and 6 bases, with 13 bases remaining between them. This CDR3 reads CAWSLPGAYEKLFF. As DNA, the CDR3 is TGTGCCTGGAGTCTCCCAGGCGCGTATGAAAAACTGTTTTTT. Filled out from reference TRBV30 and TRBJ1-4, the complete variable domain reads SQTIHQWPATLVQPVGSPLSLECTVEGTSNPNLYWYRQAAGRGLQLLFYSVGIGQISSEVPQNLSASRPQDRQFILSSKKLLLSDSGFYLCAWSLPGAYEKLFFGSGTQLSVL.

The chain carries TRBV13 and TRBJ1-2; D is unresolved. The V end was cut by 5 bases, the J end by 3 bases, with 16 bases between. CDR3 size: 15 residues. The germline V gene encodes CDR1 PRHDT and CDR2 FYEKMQ (reference sequence). The CDR3 coding sequence is TGTGCCAGCAGCGTCCTCCAGGCCGGGGACTATGGCTACACCTTC. Its protein is CASSVLQAGDYGYTF.

The CDR3 DNA sequence: TGTGCCAGCAGTCACCGGTTGAACACTGAAGCTTTCTTT. It encodes CASSHRLNTEAFF. V usage is TRBV6-5 and J usage is TRBJ1-1; D unresolved. Germline values: CDR1 MNHEY, CDR2 SVGAGI. The CDR3 contains 13 residues. Trimming shortened V by 5 bases and J by 0 bases, and 7 bases separated the two germline ends.